Listed below are T cell receptor beta chains from one sample, sequenced in a study of CD8 T cells in Susac syndrome. Each CDR3 protein gets one entry after TCRdb re-called the immunoSEQ multiplex PCR reads with MiXCR. This table holds about 210,000 distinct CDR3 sequences, approximately 95% found once. The sample taken for sequencing was CD4+ T cells from PBMCs. The origin of the receptors is a human donor with multiple sclerosis. The CDR3 runs from the conserved cysteine through the conserved F or W. A D gene is named only where the DNA matches it firmly. Clone size, where shown, is once, few, many, or a class for clones that have expanded.

TRBJ2-3 | NA | TRBV6-5 | NA | CASSYGRGDTQYF | TGTGCCAGCAGTTACGGGCGGGGAGATACGCAGTATTTT
TRBJ2-2 | NA | TRBV30 | NA | CAWLPRDTWNTGELFF | TGTGCCTGGTTACCTCGGGACACTTGGAACACCGGGGAGCTGTTTTTT
TRBJ2-4 | NA | TRBV2 | NA | CASRPGQGINIQYF | TGTGCCAGCAGACCGGGACAAGGGATAAACATTCAGTACTTC
TRBJ1-3 | NA | TRBV29-1 | NA | CSGDSGNTIYF | TGCAGCGGTGACTCTGGAAACACCATATATTTT
TRBJ2-1 | NA | TRBV6-5 | NA | CASSYRAPFQGLYNEQFF | TGTGCCAGCAGTTACCGGGCCCCTTTCCAAGGGCTCTACAATGAGCAGTTCTTC
TRBJ2-4 | TRBD1 | TRBV15 | NA | CATSRELGTGGGLAKNIQYF | TGTGCCACCAGCAGAGAGCTCGGGACAGGGGGTGGACTAGCCAAAAACATTCAGTACTTC
TRBJ1-5 | NA | TRBV7-2 | few | CASSLRSAYSNQPQHF | TGTGCCAGCAGCTTAAGGTCAGCTTATAGCAATCAGCCCCAGCATTTT
TRBJ2-5 | NA | TRBV14 | NA | CASRRGNQETQYF | TGTGCCAGCAGACGGGGGAACCAAGAGACCCAGTACTTC
TRBJ2-3 | TRBD2 | TRBV3-1 | NA | CASSQASGLAGTDTQYF | TGTGCCAGCAGCCAAGCTTCCGGACTAGCGGGCACAGATACGCAGTATTTT
TRBJ2-3 | NA | TRBV6-1 | NA | CASSEGRVGTDTQYF | TGTGCCAGCAGTGAGGGCAGGGTAGGCACAGATACGCAGTATTTT
TRBJ2-3 | TRBD2 | TRBV2 | once | CASSPGLAQGVDTQYF | TGTGCCAGCTCTCCTGGACTAGCCCAAGGTGTAGATACGCAGTATTTT
TRBJ1-2 | NA | TRBV15 | NA | CATSRGSSQYGVTF | TGTGCCACCAGCAGAGGATCTTCTCAATATGGAGTGACCTTC
TRBJ2-6 | NA | TRBV6-1 | NA | CASSATGTYSGANVLTF | TGTGCCAGCAGTGCGACCGGGACCTACTCTGGGGCCAACGTCCTGACTTTC
TRBJ1-5 | NA | TRBV20-1 | once | CSARVQLGQPQHF | TGCAGTGCTAGAGTCCAGCTTGGTCAGCCCCAGCATTTT
TRBJ2-1 | NA | TRBV4-1 | NA | CASSLGVSGNYNEQFF | TGCGCCAGCAGCCTGGGTGTGAGCGGAAATTACAATGAGCAGTTCTTC
TRBJ2-7 | NA | TRBV27 | NA | CASSPLTGTNYYEQYF | TGTGCCAGCAGTCCTCTGACAGGGACTAATTACTACGAGCAGTACTTC
TRBJ1-5 | TRBD1 | TRBV20-1 | NA | CSARRTGNNQPQHF | TGCAGTGCTAGACGGACAGGGAATAATCAGCCCCAGCATTTT
TRBJ1-1 | NA | TRBV2 | NA | CARPTGDTEAFF | TGTGCCAGACCGACCGGAGACACTGAAGCTTTCTTT
TRBJ2-5 | NA | TRBV28 | NA | CASRQGFGTQYF | TGTGCCAGCAGGCAAGGGTTTGGGACCCAGTACTTC
TRBJ2-5 | TRBD1 | TRBV20-1 | NA | CSAGQGQETQYF | TGCAGTGCCGGACAGGGACAAGAGACCCAGTACTTC
TRBJ1-6 | NA | TRBV30 | few | CAWTEDRGSPLHF | TGTGCCTGGACCGAGGACCGGGGATCACCCCTCCACTTT
TRBJ1-4 | NA | TRBV4-1 | NA | CASSRSRTPNEKLFF | TGCGCCAGCAGCCGGTCGAGGACGCCTAATGAAAAACTGTTTTTT
TRBJ1-2 | TRBD1 | TRBV9 | NA | CASSFARQGQSYGYTF | TGTGCCAGCAGCTTTGCGCGACAGGGACAATCCTATGGCTACACCTTC
TRBJ2-1 | TRBD1 | TRBV7-2 | NA | CASSLAGTGANEQFF | TGTGCCAGCAGCTTAGCTGGGACAGGAGCCAATGAGCAGTTCTTC
TRBJ2-3 | NA | TRBV14 | once | CASSQTRTSRQYF | TGTGCCAGCAGCCAAACCCGCACGTCTAGGCAGTATTTT
TRBJ2-3 | TRBD2 | TRBV3-1 | NA | CASSQGPSGGALDTQYF | TGTGCCAGCAGCCAAGGTCCTAGCGGGGGCGCGTTGGATACGCAGTATTTT
TRBJ2-1 | TRBD2 | TRBV19 | NA | CASSIVLAANEQFF | TGTGCCAGTAGTATTGTTCTAGCGGCCAATGAGCAGTTCTTC
TRBJ2-7 | TRBD1 | TRBV20-1 | NA | CSTLRGQGAYEQYF | TGCAGTACCCTCCGGGGACAGGGGGCCTACGAGCAGTACTTC
TRBJ1-2 | TRBD1 | TRBV2 | NA | CASSDRQGANYGYTF | TGTGCCAGCAGTGACCGACAGGGAGCTAACTATGGCTACACCTTC
TRBJ2-1 | NA | TRBV7-9 | NA | CASSLALPRLWFF | TGTGCCAGCAGCTTAGCGCTCCCCAGGTTATGGTTCTTC
TRBJ1-2 | TRBD1 | TRBV16 | NA | CASSPRTGDGYTF | TGTGCCAGCAGCCCCAGGACAGGGGATGGCTACACCTTC
TRBJ1-3 | NA | TRBV9 | NA | CASSVAPGPVNTIYF | TGTGCCAGCAGCGTAGCTCCGGGGCCGGTGAACACCATATATTTT
TRBJ2-1 | TRBD1 | TRBV29-1 | NA | CSVAPGQGSYNEQFF | TGCAGCGTCGCACCGGGACAGGGGTCCTACAATGAGCAGTTCTTC